This TCR beta chain emerged from a study of T cell responses to AZD1222 COVID-19 vaccine. At the level of the study: Second-dose schedules of about 4 or about 12 weeks were combined. General study findings and limits: Spike-specific TCR depth and breadth grew after two AZD1222 doses. Donors were largely white British and mainly female; clonal diversity was possibly underestimated. Reportedly, nearly half the spike-specific TCRs target unmutated variant regions.

Turning to this clone: Its antigen is not known.

Trimming removed 7 bases from V and 1 base from J, with 13 bases in between. Germline values: CDR1 SQVTM, CDR2 ANQGSEA. The CDR3 runs 13 residues. Assay: immunoSEQ multiplex PCR; the TCRdb copy retains only in-frame clones and omits some. The table lists about 130,000 clones, 80% to 90% of them singletons, with 4.2% in the top ten. Sequencing was performed on peripheral blood, taken on day 0 of AZD1222 vaccination. The sequence came from an adult in good health. This chain uses TRBV29-1 with TRBJ1-1; maybe TRBD1 (5 bases). The CDR3 spells CSGGLVTNTEAFF. The CDR3 coding sequence is TGCAGCGGGGGGTTAGTAACGAACACTGAAGCTTTCTTT. The whole variable domain, remainder taken from reference TRBV29-1 and TRBJ1-1, is SAVISQKPSRDICQRGTSLTIQCQVDSQVTMMFWYRQQPGQSLTLIATANQGSEATYESGFVIDKFPISRPNLTFSTLTVSNMSPEDSSIYLCSGGLVTNTEAFFGQGTRLTVV.